Below are 11 T cell receptor beta chains sequenced from a single sample in a study. TCRdb used MiXCR to reprocess the reads, holding one entry per CDR3 protein. The sample records roughly 3,800 distinct CDR3 sequences, roughly 10% being singletons. The specimen was CD4+ T cells from synovial fluid. These receptor sequences come from a human donor with rheumatoid arthritis.

This clonotype was found a few times. The rearrangement uses TRBV6-1 and TRBJ1-1; D is ambiguous. The V end lost 4 bases, the J end lost 0 bases, and 9 bases lay between the germline ends. Germline V gene lookup returns CDR1 MNHNS and CDR2 SASEGT. The CDR3 totals 14 residues. The CDR3 region is CASSGWTMNTEAFF. The CDR3 DNA reads as TGTGCCAGCAGTGGTTGGACTATGAACACTGAAGCTTTCTTT.

As to this clonotype: A much larger clone differs by one base, so this may be a read error. The chain has TRBV20-1 and TRBJ2-3; the match to TRBD2 covers 8 bases. The length of the CDR3 is 14 residues. Germline-derived CDR1 and CDR2 are DFQATT and SNEGSKA (reference sequence). The CDR3 loop reads CGASGGLGEDTQYF. In DNA, the CDR3 is TGCGGTGCTAGTGGGGGACTAGGGGAAGATACGCAGTATTTT.

On this clonotype: This could be a read error, since a much larger clone is one nucleotide away. CDR3 nucleotides: TGTGCCAGCAGTGGGGAGACACCCGGACCCTACGAGCAGTACTTC. Amino acids: CASSGETPGPYEQYF. The chain carries TRBV6-1 and TRBJ2-7, with D tentatively TRBD2 (5 bases). The CDR3 is 15 amino acids. Germline CDR1 and CDR2: MNHNS and SASEGT. V dropped 4 bases and J dropped 2 bases, with 15 bases sitting between them.

This clonotype was detected many times. This chain connects TRBV27 to TRBJ1-1; D unclear. There are 12 residues in the CDR3. Germline CDR1 reads MNHEY; CDR2 reads SMNVEV (reference sequence). V lost 5 bases, J lost 7 bases, and 11 bases lay in between. CDR3 protein: CASSLLKGEAFF. The CDR3 DNA reads TGTGCCAGCAGTCTCCTAAAGGGTGAAGCTTTCTTT.

The chain has TRBV7-2 and TRBJ2-5; the D gene is possibly TRBD1 (6 bases). The V and J ends lost 5 bases and 4 bases respectively, with 14 bases between them. The CDR3 has 14 amino acids. Germline CDR1 SGHTA, CDR2 FQGNSA. The CDR3 sequence is CASSPQGSGETQYF. As DNA, the CDR3 is TGTGCCAGCAGCCCACAGGGATCCGGAGAGACCCAGTACTTC.

Within the sample, this clonotype is medium-sized. The rearrangement joins TRBV30 to TRBJ2-1; possible D gene TRBD2, 5 bases. Trimming shortened V by 3 bases and J by 6 bases, and 12 bases separated the two germline ends. The CDR3 is made up of 13 amino acids. Germline CDR1 reads GTSNPN; CDR2 reads SVGIG (reference sequence). The CDR3 loop reads CAWSSGGGNEQFF. CDR3 bases: TGTGCCTGGAGCAGTGGAGGTGGCAATGAGCAGTTCTTC.

As DNA, the CDR3 is TGTGCCAGCACCCGGGGGACAGTGAACTACGAGCAGTACTTC. Translated, it gives CASTRGTVNYEQYF. The J gene is TRBJ2-7, the V gene TRBV6-2 or TRBV6-3; weak D call: TRBD1 (7 bases). V lost 7 bases, J lost 3 bases, and 16 bases lay in between. This CDR3 has 14 residues. Looked up from germline, CDR1 is MNHEY and CDR2 is SVGEGT.

The V call is TRBV19, the J call TRBJ2-2, with 11 bases lining up with TRBD2. With 1 base clipped from V and 4 bases from J, the junction kept 2 bases outside the gene matches. Germline V gene lookup returns CDR1 LNHDA and CDR2 SQIVND (reference sequence). The length of the CDR3 is 16 residues. The CDR3 bases are TGTGCCAGTAGTATAGTTGGGACTAGCGGCACCGGGGAGCTGTTTTTT. The encoded protein is CASSIVGTSGTGELFF.

This clonotype showed up many times. The chain has TRBV7-9 and TRBJ2-7; weak D call: TRBD2 (5 bases). Trimming took off 3 bases at V and 3 bases at J, with 9 bases between the two ends. The CDR3 consists of 13 residues. Germline V CDR1 and CDR2: SEHNR, FQNEAQ (reference sequence). CDR3 sequence (DNA): TGTGCCAGCAGCTTTACCCGGGGCTACGAGCAGTACTTC. Translated, it gives CASSFTRGYEQYF.

A few counts support this clonotype. A much larger clone is a single base away; this may be a read error. Without the conserved terminal phenylalanine or tryptophan, this CDR3 likely stems from a read error. The CDR3 here is CSVGARDQPQHY. The CDR3 DNA reads as TGCAGCGTTGGCGCCAGGGATCAGCCCCAGCATTAT. This chain joins TRBV29-1 and TRBJ1-5; TRBD1 might be the D (5 bases). Trimming removed 4 bases at V and 5 bases at J, with 9 bases between. This CDR3 contains 12 residues. The germline CDR1 and CDR2 sequences are SQVTM and ANQGSEA.

The rearrangement uses TRBV7-2 and TRBJ2-7; no definite D call. The germline V gene encodes CDR1 SGHTA and CDR2 FQGNSA. V was trimmed by 6 bases and J by 3 bases, leaving 9 bases between them. CDR3 size: 12 residues. The CDR3 protein is CASRTTDYEQYF. DNA of the CDR3: TGTGCCAGCAGGACCACGGACTACGAGCAGTACTTC.